What follows are 24 T cell receptor beta chains derived from one specimen sequenced in a study of cytomegalovirus exposure and HLA in healthy donors. PCR was performed using 60 Vbeta and 13 Jbeta primers. The assay was immunoSEQ multiplex PCR, and TCRdb's table has in-frame clones only and misses some. The sample includes 100,000 to 150,000 clones, roughly 83% of them seen just once. The material sequenced was PBMCs. The receptors were sampled from a man aged 18-30 years in good health and CMV-seronegative.

The chain is built from TRBV13 and TRBJ2-7; a possible D gene is TRBD2 (7 bases). Trimming cost V 5 bases and J 0 bases, with 20 bases left between them. Germline-derived CDR1 and CDR2 are PRHDT and FYEKMQ (reference sequence). CDR3 length: 17 amino acids. CDR3 protein: CASSPYGGRGSSYEQYV. The CDR3 bases are TGTGCCAGCAGCCCTTACGGTGGGAGGGGGAGCTCCTACGAGCAGTACGTC.

The rearrangement joins TRBV7-2 to TRBJ2-1, with 9 bases aligning to TRBD2. CDR1 and CDR2 from the germline V gene are SGHTA and FQGNSA. The CDR3 extends over 18 amino acids. J was trimmed by 8 bases and V by 2 bases; bases with no gene match: 16. CDR3 in DNA: TGTGCCAGCAGCTTAACGTCCAATAGCGGGAGTAGGTTAGATGAGCAGTTCTTC. This gives the protein CASSLTSNSGSRLDEQFF.

The chain joins TRBV19 to TRBJ1-1, with 7 bases that match TRBD1. The CDR3 is 11 amino acids. V gave up 7 bases and J gave up 10 bases; unmatched junction bases: 6. The V gene's germline CDR1 is LNHDA and CDR2 SQIVND (reference sequence). This chain's CDR3 is CASTKQGTAFF. DNA of the CDR3: TGTGCCAGTACAAAACAGGGGACAGCTTTCTTT.

Concerning this clone: One end of the junction is discordant with germline, which a read error may explain. This sequence joins TRBV30 and TRBJ2-2; TRBD2 agrees at 13 bases. This CDR3 has 15 residues. Germline CDR1 is GTSNPN and CDR2 is SVGIG (reference sequence). The CDR3 loop reads CAWHGTSGTHRGAVF. The CDR3 DNA reads as TGTGCCTGGCATGGGACTAGCGGGACTCACCGGGGAGCTGTTTTT.

J is TRBJ1-2 and V is TRBV30; D gene ambiguous. The V and J ends lost 2 bases and 0 bases respectively, with 16 bases between them. The CDR3 has 16 residues. Germline V lookup: CDR1 GTSNPN, CDR2 SVGIG (reference sequence). The CDR3 bases are TGTGCCTGGAGTCTCCCAAGAGAGAGGGCTAACTATGGCTACACCTTC. Its protein is CAWSLPRERANYGYTF.

The gene calls are TRBV13 and TRBJ2-7; no firm D call. The CDR3 contains 15 residues. Germline V lookup: CDR1 PRHDT, CDR2 FYEKMQ (reference sequence). The V end was cut by 0 bases, the J end by 2 bases, with 11 bases between. The DNA of the CDR3 is TGTGCCAGCAGCTTAGGCCAGCTGGGCCCCTACGAGCAGTACGTC. Encoded protein: CASSLGQLGPYEQYV.

The J gene is TRBJ2-7, the V gene TRBV11-3; D is unclear. CDR1 is SGHNT, CDR2 YENEEA, per germline. This CDR3 comprises 17 residues. The V gene lost 1 base and the J gene lost 0 bases, with 16 bases spanning the gap. The CDR3 DNA sequence: TGTGCCAGCAGCTTAGGTTCGAGGCTCCCGAGCTCCTACGAGCAGTACTTC. Amino acid sequence: CASSLGSRLPSSYEQYF.

The chain combines TRBV28 with TRBJ1-4; TRBD1 aligns across 7 bases. The junction had 5 bases not matched to a gene; V was cut back by 3 bases and J by 1 base. The CDR3 is 16 amino acids. Germline CDR1 is MDHEN and CDR2 is SYDVKM. CDR3 nucleotides: TGTGCCAGCAGTTTTAGGGGGCAGGAAACTAATGAAAAACTGTTTTTT. Its protein product is CASSFRGQETNEKLFF.

The chain links TRBV19 to TRBJ2-6; possibly TRBD1 for D (6 bases). This CDR3 contains 14 residues. Between the trimmed V and J ends, which lost 8 bases and 3 bases, there was a span of 11 bases. CDR1 and CDR2 (germline): LNHDA, SQIVND (reference sequence). CDR3 DNA: TGTGCCAGTGAGGGGGTAGGTGGGGCCAACGTCCTGACTTTC. It yields the protein CASEGVGGANVLTF.

The gene calls are TRBV5-1 and TRBJ2-1; 11 positions agree with TRBD2. Trimming removed 0 bases from V and 6 bases from J; junction bases left unmatched: 2. The length of the CDR3 is 15 residues. In germline, CDR1 is SGHRS, CDR2 YFSETQ. The CDR3 protein is CASSLGLAGTNEQFF. DNA of the CDR3: TGCGCCAGCAGCTTGGGACTAGCGGGAACCAATGAGCAGTTCTTC.

V and J are TRBV9 and TRBJ1-5; tentative D call: TRBD1 (5 bases). V was trimmed by 3 bases and J by 4 bases, leaving 8 bases between them. This CDR3 is built from 13 residues. The V gene's germline CDR1 is SGDLS and CDR2 YYNGEE. DNA of the CDR3: TGTGCCAGCAGCGACGCAGGGAATCAGCCCCAGCATTTT. Protein product: CASSDAGNQPQHF.

The chain couples TRBV7-9 to TRBJ2-2; no reliable D call. Trimming shortened V by 1 base and J by 5 bases, and 8 bases separated the two germline ends. The CDR3 loop spans 14 amino acids. Germline V gene sequence: CDR1 SEHNR, CDR2 FQNEAQ (reference sequence). The CDR3 sequence is CASSLVLTTGELFF. CDR3 coding DNA: TGTGCCAGCAGCTTAGTCCTTACAACCGGGGAGCTGTTTTTT. The full variable domain, with the rest looked up from reference TRBV7-9 and TRBJ2-2, is DTGVSQNPRHKITKRGQNVTFRCDPISEHNRLYWYRQTLGQGPEFLTYFQNEAQLEKSRLLSDRFSAERPKGSFSTLEIQRTEQGDSAMYLCASSLVLTTGELFFGEGSRLTVL.

In this sample, this clone turned up once. The chain is built from TRBV28 and TRBJ2-7; 10 positions agree with TRBD1. The CDR3 covers 14 residues. CDR1 MDHEN and CDR2 SYDVKM come from the germline V gene. Trimming took 5 bases from V and 5 from J; bases not matched to a gene: 6. The CDR3 here is CASSPMTGGDEQYF. CDR3 coding DNA: TGTGCCAGCAGTCCCATGACAGGGGGCGACGAGCAGTACTTC.

V is TRBV9 and J is TRBJ2-3, with 10 bases that match TRBD2. The CDR3 runs 16 residues. Germline CDR1 SGDLS, CDR2 YYNGEE. J gave up 2 bases and V 2 bases, and 5 bases lay outside the gene matches. The CDR3 DNA reads TGTGCCAGCAGCGTTCTAGCGGGAGCCCCCACAGATACGCAGTATTTT. Protein product: CASSVLAGAPTDTQYF.

The chain carries TRBV9 and TRBJ2-1; 8 positions match TRBD2. CDR1 SGDLS and CDR2 YYNGEE come from the germline V gene. The length of the CDR3 is 16 residues. V lost 5 bases to trimming and J lost 4 bases; unmatched junction nucleotides: 11. The chain's CDR3 is CASSGGGPGEYNEQFF. Written as DNA, the CDR3 is TGTGCCAGCAGTGGCGGGGGGCCAGGCGAGTACAATGAGCAGTTCTTC.

This chain links TRBV18 with TRBJ2-1, with TRBD2 identical over 10 bases. The CDR3 is 16 amino acids. Per the germline V gene, CDR1 is KGHSH and CDR2 is LQKENI. Trimming cost V 2 bases and J 14 bases; bases outside gene matches: 15. CDR3 sequence: CASSPISEASGSREFF. The CDR3 DNA reads as TGTGCCAGCTCACCAATTTCGGAGGCTAGCGGGAGCCGGGAGTTCTTC.

The chain recombines TRBV6-5 with TRBJ2-3; D is perhaps TRBD2 (6 bases). Trimming took off 6 bases at V and 6 bases at J, with 16 bases between the two ends. In germline, CDR1 is MNHEY, CDR2 SVGAGI. This CDR3 contains 14 residues. The CDR3 bases are TGTGCCAGCAGACGGAGACTAGTTGGGGATACGCAGTATTTT. It yields the protein CASRRRLVGDTQYF.

V gene TRBV7-3 combines with J gene TRBJ2-1, with 7 bases that match TRBD1. This CDR3 is built from 15 residues. CDR1 SGHTA and CDR2 FQGTGA come from the germline V gene. V gave up 3 bases and J gave up 4 bases; unmatched junction bases: 6. CDR3 protein: CASSFQQGFYNEQFF. The CDR3 nucleotides read TGTGCCAGCAGCTTCCAACAGGGGTTTTACAATGAGCAGTTCTTC. Combining the CDR3 with reference TRBV7-3 and TRBJ2-1 gives the whole variable domain GAGVSQTPSNKVTEKGKYVELRCDPISGHTALYWYRQSLGQGPEFLIYFQGTGAADDSGLPNDRFFAVRPEGSVSTLKIQRTERGDSAVYLCASSFQQGFYNEQFFGPGTRLTVL.

This clone was found once. In DNA, the CDR3 is TGTGCCAGCAGCCCTCGGGTACCTAGCGAGAACTCCTACGAGCAGTACTTC. It specifies CASSPRVPSENSYEQYF. The chain carries TRBV4-2 and TRBJ2-7, with D possibly TRBD2 on 6 matching bases. This CDR3 comprises 17 residues. Germline CDR1 is LGHNA and CDR2 is YNFKEQ. The V end was cut by 4 bases, the J end by 0 bases, with 19 bases between.

The chain has TRBV19 and TRBJ2-1, with D unclear. CDR3 length equals 16 residues. Germline V gives CDR1 LNHDA, CDR2 SQIVND (reference sequence). V was shortened by 3 bases and J by 5 bases, with 17 bases between the two germline ends. The CDR3 sequence: CASSILIGFRDNEQFF. In DNA form, the CDR3 reads TGTGCCAGTAGTATTTTGATCGGGTTTCGGGACAATGAGCAGTTCTTC.

The chain recombines TRBV7-9 with TRBJ2-7; 8 bases are shared with TRBD1. The CDR3 consists of 13 residues. Germline V CDR1 and CDR2: SEHNR, FQNEAQ (reference sequence). Trimming removed 3 bases from V and 6 bases from J; junction bases left unmatched: 4. CDR3 loop: CASSLTGDCEQYV. The CDR3 nucleotides are TGTGCCAGCAGCTTGACAGGGGATTGCGAGCAGTACGTC.

The chain carries TRBV7-3 and TRBJ2-5, with 8 bases matching TRBD1. The trim removed 4 bases at V and 4 bases at J, leaving 2 bases unmatched. The CDR3 has 13 residues. Germline-derived CDR1 and CDR2 are SGHTA and FQGTGA. The CDR3 bases are TGTGCCAGCAGCTCCACAGGGGGAGAGACCCAGTACTTC. This translates into CASSSTGGETQYF.

The chain employs TRBV7-9 and TRBJ1-2, with D perhaps TRBD1 (6 bases). Trimming removed 5 bases at V and 2 bases at J, with 27 bases between. The CDR3 length is 19 residues. Germline-derived CDR1 and CDR2 are SEHNR and FQNEAQ (reference sequence). CDR3 amino acids: CASSPPSLQGVGGNYGYTF. DNA for the CDR3: TGTGCCAGCAGCCCACCCTCACTACAGGGAGTAGGAGGAAACTATGGCTACACCTTC.

The CDR3: CASSPIVATDTQYF. Here the CDR3 DNA reads TGTGCCAGCTCACCTATTGTTGCGACAGATACGCAGTATTTT. The gene calls are TRBV18 and TRBJ2-3; D gene uncertain. The CDR3 contains 14 residues. The V and J ends lost 3 bases and 3 bases respectively, with 10 bases between them. Germline V lookup: CDR1 KGHSH, CDR2 LQKENI.